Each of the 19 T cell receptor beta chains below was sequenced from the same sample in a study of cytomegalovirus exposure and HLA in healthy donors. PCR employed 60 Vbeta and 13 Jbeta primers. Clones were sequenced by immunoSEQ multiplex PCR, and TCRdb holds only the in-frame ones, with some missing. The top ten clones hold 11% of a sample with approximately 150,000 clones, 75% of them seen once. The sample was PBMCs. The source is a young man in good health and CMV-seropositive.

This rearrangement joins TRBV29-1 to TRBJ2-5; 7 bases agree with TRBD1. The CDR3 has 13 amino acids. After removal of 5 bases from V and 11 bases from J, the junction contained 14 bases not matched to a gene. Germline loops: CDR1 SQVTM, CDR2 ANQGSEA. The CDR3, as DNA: TGCAGCGTTCTCCGAGACATTCAGGGGGAGCAGTACTTC. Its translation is CSVLRDIQGEQYF.

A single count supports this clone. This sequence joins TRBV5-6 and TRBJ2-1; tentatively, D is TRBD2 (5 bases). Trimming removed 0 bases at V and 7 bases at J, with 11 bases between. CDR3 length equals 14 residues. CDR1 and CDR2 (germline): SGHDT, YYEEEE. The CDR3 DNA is TGTGCCAGCAGCTTGGCTGCGGGTAGAAATGAGCAGTTCTTC. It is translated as CASSLAAGRNEQFF. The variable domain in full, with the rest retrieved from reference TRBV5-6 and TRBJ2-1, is DAGVTQSPTHLIKTRGQQVTLRCSPKSGHDTVSWYQQALGQGPQFIFQYYEEEERQRGNFPDRFSGHQFPNYSSELNVNALLLGDSALYLCASSLAAGRNEQFFGPGTRLTVL.

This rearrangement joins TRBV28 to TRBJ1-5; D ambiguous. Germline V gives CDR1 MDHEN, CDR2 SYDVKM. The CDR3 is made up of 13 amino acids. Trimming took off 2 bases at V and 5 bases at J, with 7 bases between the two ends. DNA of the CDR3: TGTGCCAGCAGTTTAGCAGATTATCAGCCCCAGCATTTT. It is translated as CASSLADYQPQHF.

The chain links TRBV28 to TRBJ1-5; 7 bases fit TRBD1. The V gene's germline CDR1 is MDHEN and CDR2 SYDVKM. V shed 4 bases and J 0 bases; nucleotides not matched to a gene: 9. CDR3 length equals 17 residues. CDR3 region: CASSSHRGPYSNQPQHF. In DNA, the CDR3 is TGTGCCAGCAGTTCCCACAGGGGACCCTATAGCAATCAGCCCCAGCATTTT.

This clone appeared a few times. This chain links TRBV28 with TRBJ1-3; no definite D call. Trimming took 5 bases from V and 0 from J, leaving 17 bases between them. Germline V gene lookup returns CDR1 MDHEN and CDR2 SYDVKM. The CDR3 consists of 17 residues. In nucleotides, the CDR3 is TGTGCCAGCAGTCTAAACAGTCGACTAATCTCTGGAAACACCATATATTTT. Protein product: CASSLNSRLISGNTIYF.

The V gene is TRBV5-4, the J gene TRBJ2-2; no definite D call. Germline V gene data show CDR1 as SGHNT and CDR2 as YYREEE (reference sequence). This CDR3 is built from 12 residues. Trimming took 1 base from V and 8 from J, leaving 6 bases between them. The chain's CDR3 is CASSLLGGELFF. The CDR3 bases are TGTGCCAGCAGCTTGCTAGGTGGGGAGCTGTTTTTT.

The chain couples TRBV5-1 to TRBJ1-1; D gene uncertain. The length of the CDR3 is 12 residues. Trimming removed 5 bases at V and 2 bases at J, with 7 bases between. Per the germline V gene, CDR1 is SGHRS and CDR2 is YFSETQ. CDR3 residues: CASRRDNTEAFF. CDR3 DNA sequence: TGCGCCAGCAGGAGAGATAACACTGAAGCTTTCTTT.

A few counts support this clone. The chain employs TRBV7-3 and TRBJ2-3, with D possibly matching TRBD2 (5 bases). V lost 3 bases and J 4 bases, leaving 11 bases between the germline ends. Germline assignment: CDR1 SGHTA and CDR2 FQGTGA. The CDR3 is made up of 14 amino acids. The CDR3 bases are TGTGCCAGCAGCTTGGCTAGCATATCAGATACGCAGTATTTT. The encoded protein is CASSLASISDTQYF.

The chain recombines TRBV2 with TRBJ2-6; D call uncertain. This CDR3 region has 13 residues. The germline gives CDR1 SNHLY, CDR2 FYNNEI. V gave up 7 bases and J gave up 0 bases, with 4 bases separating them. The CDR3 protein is CASTRSGANVLTF. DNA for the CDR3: TGTGCCAGCACCCGCTCTGGGGCCAACGTCCTGACTTTC. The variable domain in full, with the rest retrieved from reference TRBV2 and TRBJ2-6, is EPEVTQTPSHQVTQMGQEVILRCVPISNHLYFYWYRQILGQKVEFLVSFYNNEISEKSEIFDDQFSVERPDGSNFTLKIRSTKLEDSAMYFCASTRSGANVLTFGAGSRLTVL.

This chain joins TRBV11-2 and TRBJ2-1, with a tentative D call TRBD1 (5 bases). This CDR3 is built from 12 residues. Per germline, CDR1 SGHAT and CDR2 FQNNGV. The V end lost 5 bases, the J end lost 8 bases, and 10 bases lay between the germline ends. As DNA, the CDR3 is TGTGCCAGCAGCGCAGGGTCCGATGAGCAGTTCTTC. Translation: CASSAGSDEQFF.

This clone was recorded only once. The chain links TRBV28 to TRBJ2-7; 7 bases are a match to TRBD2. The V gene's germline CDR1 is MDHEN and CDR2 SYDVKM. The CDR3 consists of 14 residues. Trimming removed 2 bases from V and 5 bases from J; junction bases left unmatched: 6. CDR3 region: CASSLGAGRDEQYF. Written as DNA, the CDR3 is TGTGCCAGCAGTTTAGGGGCAGGGAGGGACGAGCAGTACTTC.

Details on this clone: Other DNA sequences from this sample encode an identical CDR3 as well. Written as DNA, the CDR3 is TGTGCCTGTTCTGGGTGGAGCACTGAAGCTTTCTTT. This translates into CACSGWSTEAFF. This chain connects TRBV30 to TRBJ1-1; the D is unclear. Germline loops: CDR1 GTSNPN, CDR2 SVGIG (reference sequence). The CDR3 sequence is 12 residues long. V gave up 6 bases and J gave up 4 bases, with 12 bases separating them.

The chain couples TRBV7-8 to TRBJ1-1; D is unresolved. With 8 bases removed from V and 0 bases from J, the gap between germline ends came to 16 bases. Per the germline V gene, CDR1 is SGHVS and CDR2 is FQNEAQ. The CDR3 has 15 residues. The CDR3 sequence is CASGEGLGMNTEAFF. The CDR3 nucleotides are TGTGCCAGCGGGGAGGGCCTTGGCATGAACACTGAAGCTTTCTTT.

The CDR3 bases are TGTGCCAGCAGTACTCAGGTCCCCGGGGAGCTGTTTTTT. Protein sequence: CASSTQVPGELFF. The V call is TRBV28, the J call TRBJ2-2; no clear D gene. The CDR3 is 13 amino acids. Trimming left V 5 bases short and J 6 bases short, with 10 bases between. Germline V gene data show CDR1 as MDHEN and CDR2 as SYDVKM.

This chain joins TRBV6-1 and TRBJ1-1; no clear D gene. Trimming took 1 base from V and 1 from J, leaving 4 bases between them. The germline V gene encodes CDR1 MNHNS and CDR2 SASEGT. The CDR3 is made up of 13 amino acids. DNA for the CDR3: TGTGCCAGCAGTGAAGTTAGGAACACTGAAGCTTTCTTT. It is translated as CASSEVRNTEAFF.

The CDR3 protein is CASSLILGEETQYF. The CDR3 nucleotides read TGTGCCAGCAGCTTAATCCTAGGGGAAGAGACCCAGTACTTC. The chain recombines TRBV5-4 with TRBJ2-5, with D perhaps TRBD1 (5 bases). V lost 2 bases and J lost 3, with 11 bases in between. The CDR3 is 14 residues long. CDR1 and CDR2 from the germline V gene are SGHNT and YYREEE (reference sequence).

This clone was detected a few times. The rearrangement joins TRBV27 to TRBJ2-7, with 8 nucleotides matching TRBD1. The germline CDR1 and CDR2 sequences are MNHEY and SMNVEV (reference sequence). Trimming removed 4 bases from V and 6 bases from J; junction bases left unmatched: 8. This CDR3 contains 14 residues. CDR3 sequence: CASSSRGQGTEQYF. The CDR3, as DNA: TGTGCCAGCAGTTCAAGAGGACAGGGTACCGAGCAGTACTTC.

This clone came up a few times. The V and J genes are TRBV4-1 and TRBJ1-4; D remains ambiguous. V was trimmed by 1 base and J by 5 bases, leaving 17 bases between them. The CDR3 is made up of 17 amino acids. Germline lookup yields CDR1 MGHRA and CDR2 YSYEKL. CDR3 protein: CASSQGRGPGGNEKLFF. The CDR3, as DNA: TGCGCCAGCAGCCAAGGGAGAGGGCCAGGAGGGAATGAAAAACTGTTTTTT.

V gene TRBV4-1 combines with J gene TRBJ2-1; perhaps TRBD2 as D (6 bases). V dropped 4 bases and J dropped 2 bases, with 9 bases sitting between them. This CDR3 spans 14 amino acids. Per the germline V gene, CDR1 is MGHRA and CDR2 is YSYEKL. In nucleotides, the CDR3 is TGCGCCAGCAGCCCGGAGGGTACCTACAATGAGCAGTTCTTC. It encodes CASSPEGTYNEQFF.